Below, 30 T cell receptor beta chains from the same sample are listed, as sequenced in a study of shared clonotypes between healthy human individuals. The data were produced by immunoSEQ multiplex PCR, yet TCRdb's version contains in-frame clones alone and is incomplete. The sample lists roughly 1,500,000 clones, approximately 98.5% occurring once. The sequenced sample was naive CD4+ T cells sorted from blood. Documented subset: CD45RA+ positively selected. These receptors all stem from a man aged 30-40 years in good health.

The V gene is TRBV7-2, the J gene TRBJ2-2; D tentatively fits TRBD1 or TRBD2 (5 bases each). Germline V CDR1 and CDR2: SGHTA, FQGNSA. V gave up 5 bases and J gave up 4 bases, with 17 bases separating them. The CDR3 runs to 16 residues. The CDR3: CASSLLGTGTTGELFF. CDR3 DNA sequence: TGTGCCAGCAGCCTTCTTGGGACGGGAACCACCGGGGAGCTGTTTTTT.

The chain couples TRBV15 to TRBJ2-3; 10 positions agree with TRBD2. The germline gives CDR1 LNHNV, CDR2 YYDKDF (reference sequence). The CDR3 has 19 residues. J was trimmed by 6 bases and V by 1 base; bases with no gene match: 16. CDR3 loop: CATSRGSALTLAGVDTQYF. The DNA of the CDR3 is TGTGCCACCAGCAGAGGCTCTGCACTGACGCTAGCGGGAGTTGATACGCAGTATTTT.

V is TRBV19 and J is TRBJ2-2; D gene unclear. The CDR3 is 13 residues long. CDR1 LNHDA and CDR2 SQIVND come from the germline V gene (reference sequence). V was cut by 5 bases and J by 6 bases, with 10 bases left in between. CDR3 residues: CASSLDFSGELFF. For the CDR3, the DNA is TGTGCCAGTAGTCTTGATTTTTCCGGGGAGCTGTTTTTT.

The chain couples TRBV7-2 to TRBJ2-3, with 9 bases that match TRBD1. Trimming took 6 bases from V and 4 from J; bases not matched to a gene: 14. CDR3 size: 17 residues. Per germline, CDR1 SGHTA and CDR2 FQGNSA. The CDR3 region has the DNA TGTGCCAGCAGTCCCCGCCGGGGACAGGGATGGGCAGATACGCAGTATTTT. Translating it yields CASSPRRGQGWADTQYF.

The rearrangement uses TRBV2 and TRBJ2-2; D uncertain. The length of the CDR3 is 14 residues. Germline CDR1 SNHLY, CDR2 FYNNEI. V was clipped by 6 bases and J by 5 bases, with 13 bases between them. In nucleotides, the CDR3 is TGTGCCAGCAGAGACGCCAGGCGGACCGGGGAGCTGTTTTTT. It translates to CASRDARRTGELFF.

V usage is TRBV9 and J usage is TRBJ2-7; a weak D match, TRBD2 (5 bases). V lost 3 bases and J lost 0, with 10 bases in between. Per the germline V gene, CDR1 is SGDLS and CDR2 is YYNGEE. The CDR3 contains 14 residues. CDR3 sequence (DNA): TGTGCCAGCAGCGGTCTTCGGGGCTCCTACGAGCAGTACTTC. Encoded protein: CASSGLRGSYEQYF.

The chain links TRBV10-2 to TRBJ2-2, with 9 bases aligning to TRBD1. From germline, CDR1 is WSHSY and CDR2 SAAADI. V was clipped by 4 bases and J by 8 bases; unmatched bases: 8. This CDR3 spans 15 amino acids. CDR3 coding DNA: TGCGCCAGCAGTGTTTGGACAGGGGACTCGGGGGAGCTGTTTTTT. Amino acid sequence: CASSVWTGDSGELFF.

J is TRBJ2-1 and V is TRBV29-1, with D unclear. Germline V gene data show CDR1 as SQVTM and CDR2 as ANQGSEA. This CDR3 region has 14 residues. V lost 7 bases, J lost 1 base, and 14 bases lay in between. The CDR3 DNA reads TGCAGCGCCTTAAACCGGGTATCCTACAATGAGCAGTTCTTC. Translating gives CSALNRVSYNEQFF.

The gene calls are TRBV28 and TRBJ1-5; possible D gene TRBD1, 5 bases. The CDR3 sequence is 12 residues long. Germline V CDR1 and CDR2: MDHEN, SYDVKM. Trimming took 2 bases from V and 14 from J, leaving 13 bases between them. CDR3 loop: CASSLAGQPEHF. Written as DNA, the CDR3 is TGTGCCAGCAGTTTAGCAGGACAACCGGAGCATTTT.

This chain connects TRBV15 to TRBJ1-2; D is undetermined. Per the germline V gene, CDR1 is LNHNV and CDR2 is YYDKDF (reference sequence). This CDR3 comprises 13 residues. Between the trimmed V and J ends, which lost 9 bases and 3 bases, there was a span of 14 bases. CDR3 nucleotide sequence: TGTGCCACGGCTCCCACAGTAGACTATGGCTACACCTTC. This translates into CATAPTVDYGYTF.

This chain links TRBV7-9 with TRBJ2-7; D call uncertain. Trimming pared 5 bases from V and 6 bases from J, leaving 11 bases between. CDR3 size: 12 residues. CDR1 and CDR2 from the germline V gene are SEHNR and FQNEAQ (reference sequence). CDR3 sequence reads: CASSLRSSEQYF. In DNA, the CDR3 is TGTGCCAGCAGCCTAAGATCTAGCGAGCAGTACTTC.

The rearrangement joins TRBV7-9 to TRBJ2-5; tentatively, D is TRBD2 (6 bases). CDR3 size: 19 residues. Germline V gives CDR1 SEHNR, CDR2 FQNEAQ (reference sequence). Deletions cut 2 bases from V and 1 base from J, with 23 bases between. Here the CDR3 DNA reads TGTGCCAGCAGCTTATGGGGGTCTTGGGGAGGTCGCCTCCAAGAGACCCAGTACTTC. Its protein is CASSLWGSWGGRLQETQYF.

The chain links TRBV14 to TRBJ2-5; no clear D gene. Trimming pared 4 bases from V and 5 bases from J, leaving 11 bases between. The CDR3 is made up of 13 amino acids. Germline values: CDR1 SGHDN, CDR2 FVKESK. CDR3 region: CASSRLGKETQYF. The DNA of the CDR3 is TGTGCCAGCAGCCGTTTGGGGAAGGAGACCCAGTACTTC.

This clone was recorded once. This chain joins TRBV2 and TRBJ2-4; D assignment may be TRBD1 or TRBD2 (5 bases each). Trimming took off 4 bases at V and 4 bases at J, with 11 bases between the two ends. Germline-derived CDR1 and CDR2 are SNHLY and FYNNEI. This CDR3 has 14 amino acids. In DNA, the CDR3 is TGTGCCAGCAGTGTCCGGGACGGAAAAAACATTCAGTACTTC. Translated, it gives CASSVRDGKNIQYF.

The chain combines TRBV5-5 with TRBJ2-1; weak D call: TRBD2 (5 bases). V was cut by 2 bases and J by 2 bases, with 8 bases left in between. This CDR3 spans 14 amino acids. Germline V gene lookup returns CDR1 SGHKS and CDR2 YYEKEE (reference sequence). This chain's CDR3 is CASSFFGTYNEQFF. CDR3 sequence (DNA): TGTGCCAGCAGCTTTTTCGGGACCTACAATGAGCAGTTCTTC.

This chain uses TRBV7-3 with TRBJ1-4; D remains ambiguous. Per germline, CDR1 SGHTA and CDR2 FQGTGA. V shed 3 bases and J shed 2 bases, with 7 bases lying between them. This CDR3 spans 14 amino acids. The DNA of the CDR3 is TGTGCCAGCAGCTTCTTGGGTACTAATGAAAAACTGTTTTTT. Encoded protein: CASSFLGTNEKLFF.

The rearrangement uses TRBV5-1 and TRBJ1-4; possible D gene TRBD1, 6 bases. This CDR3 comprises 17 residues. The germline gives CDR1 SGHRS, CDR2 YFSETQ. Trimming cost V 4 bases and J 2 bases, with 18 bases left between them. The CDR3 spells CASSPLTGPGTNEKLFF. The DNA of the CDR3 is TGCGCCAGCAGCCCCTTGACAGGCCCTGGGACTAATGAAAAACTGTTTTTT.

This chain uses TRBV6-6 with TRBJ2-1; 8 bases are shared with TRBD2. Germline values: CDR1 MNHNY, CDR2 SVGAGI (reference sequence). This CDR3 is 15 amino acids long. The trim removed 7 bases at V and 4 bases at J, leaving 9 bases unmatched. This chain's CDR3 is CASKIRSGTYNEQFF. The CDR3 DNA reads TGTGCCAGCAAGATACGTAGCGGGACGTACAATGAGCAGTTCTTC.

This CDR3 reads CASRTGANTEAFF. DNA for the CDR3: TGTGCCAGCAGGACAGGGGCGAACACTGAAGCTTTCTTT. The chain recombines TRBV28 with TRBJ1-1; TRBD1 agrees at 8 bases. This CDR3 contains 13 residues. V was clipped by 6 bases and J by 1 base; unmatched bases: 1. Germline CDR1 MDHEN, CDR2 SYDVKM.

J is TRBJ1-2 and V is TRBV27; possibly TRBD1 for D (6 bases). The CDR3 has 16 amino acids. V was trimmed by 3 bases and J by 4 bases, leaving 18 bases between them. Germline V gene data show CDR1 as MNHEY and CDR2 as SMNVEV (reference sequence). For the CDR3, the DNA is TGTGCCAGCAGTTTCAGGGGTCCCGACGCTCTCTATGGCTACACCTTC. Residues: CASSFRGPDALYGYTF.

A remark on this clone: One end of the junction does not line up with germline, which may come from a read error. The chain carries TRBV7-7 and TRBJ2-1; 11 bases map to TRBD2. Germline CDR1 and CDR2: SSHAT and FNYEAQ (reference sequence). The CDR3 runs 14 residues. The CDR3 protein is CASSLGTSGNEQFF. The DNA of the CDR3 is TGTGCTAGCAGCCTGGGGACTAGCGGCAATGAGCAGTTCTTC. The variable domain in full, completed from reference TRBV7-7 and TRBJ2-1, reads GAGVSQSPRYKVTKRGQDVTLRCDPISSHATLYWYQQALGQGPEFLTYFNYEAQPDKSGLPSDRFSAERPEGSISTLTIQRTEQRDSAMYRCASSLGTSGNEQFFGPGTRLTVL.

The CDR3 sequence: CASSFGGPYGYTF. The CDR3 coding sequence is TGTGCCAGCAGCTTTGGGGGCCCCTATGGCTACACCTTC. This chain connects TRBV7-8 to TRBJ1-2; D may be TRBD1 (6 bases). The CDR3 is made up of 13 amino acids. The V end was cut by 3 bases, the J end by 4 bases, with 9 bases between. The germline V gene has CDR1 SGHVS and CDR2 FQNEAQ.

This chain uses TRBV5-4 with TRBJ2-5, with 9 bases fitting TRBD1. Germline V lookup: CDR1 SGHNT, CDR2 YYREEE (reference sequence). Trimming cost V 6 bases and J 5 bases; bases outside gene matches: 11. The CDR3 is 15 residues long. This chain's CDR3 is CASTSLGQGVETQYF. DNA for the CDR3: TGTGCCAGCACTTCTTTGGGACAGGGAGTTGAGACCCAGTACTTC.

The genes are TRBV14 and TRBJ2-2; D possibly corresponds to TRBD2 (6 bases). The CDR3 length is 18 residues. CDR1 is SGHDN, CDR2 FVKESK, per germline. V was shortened by 0 bases and J by 0 bases, with 14 bases between the two germline ends. CDR3 in amino acids: CASSQDSGGVTNTGELFF. The CDR3 DNA reads TGTGCCAGCAGCCAAGATTCGGGCGGGGTGACGAACACCGGGGAGCTGTTTTTT.

CDR3 loop: CASSQDHQGSTDTQYF. For the CDR3, the DNA is TGCGCCAGCAGCCAAGATCATCAGGGGAGCACAGATACGCAGTATTTT. V usage is TRBV4-1 and J usage is TRBJ2-3, with a weak D call TRBD1 (6 bases). The CDR3 loop spans 16 amino acids. V dropped 0 bases and J dropped 0 bases, with 10 bases sitting between them. Germline assignment: CDR1 MGHRA and CDR2 YSYEKL.

The chain has TRBV19 and TRBJ2-5; no definite D call. The germline V and J ends were trimmed by 5 bases and 0 bases, with 10 bases remaining between them. CDR3 length: 14 amino acids. The germline V gene has CDR1 LNHDA and CDR2 SQIVND (reference sequence). CDR3 coding DNA: TGTGCCAGTAGTGAGGCGCAGGACCAAGAGACCCAGTACTTC. It specifies CASSEAQDQETQYF.

On this clone: The same CDR3 also results from other DNA sequences found in this sample. The gene calls are TRBV19 and TRBJ2-2; a possible D gene is TRBD1 (5 bases). V dropped 1 base and J dropped 0 bases, with 9 bases sitting between them. CDR3 length: 16 amino acids. CDR1 and CDR2 from the germline V gene are LNHDA and SQIVND (reference sequence). The CDR3 DNA follows: TGTGCCAGTAGTATAGGGCAAGGGGCGAACACCGGGGAGCTGTTTTTT. Encoded protein: CASSIGQGANTGELFF. Based on the CDR3 plus reference TRBV19 and TRBJ2-2, the full variable domain is DGGITQSPKYLFRKEGQNVTLSCEQNLNHDAMYWYRQDPGQGLRLIYYSQIVNDFQKGDIAEGYSVSREKKESFPLTVTSAQKNPTAFYLCASSIGQGANTGELFFGEGSRLTVL.

This chain links TRBV7-6 with TRBJ2-2, with 8 bases identical to TRBD2. CDR3 length: 15 amino acids. From germline, CDR1 is SGHVS and CDR2 FNYEAQ. V lost 4 bases, J lost 2 bases, and 3 bases stayed unmatched. In nucleotides, the CDR3 is TGTGCCAGCAGCTCCACTAGCGGTAACACCGGGGAGCTGTTTTTT. Amino acid sequence: CASSSTSGNTGELFF.

The CDR3 DNA reads TGTGCCAGCAGTGATTCCGGAGAGCGGGAACAAGAGACCCAGTACTTC. This translates into CASSDSGEREQETQYF. The chain employs TRBV6-4 and TRBJ2-5; 7 bases are shared with TRBD2. Trimming at V came to 3 bases and at J to 2 bases, leaving 9 bases not matched to a gene. CDR1 and CDR2 from the germline V gene are MRHNA and SNTAGT. The CDR3 runs 16 residues.

The J gene is TRBJ2-7, the V gene TRBV7-2; TRBD1 might be the D (6 bases). The length of the CDR3 is 14 residues. The ends were cut back, 5 bases at V and 1 base at J, with 12 bases in the middle. Per germline, CDR1 SGHTA and CDR2 FQGNSA. The CDR3 sequence is CASSRDGQSYEQYF. DNA for the CDR3: TGTGCCAGCAGCCGTGACGGACAGTCCTACGAGCAGTACTTC.